Reported below is one TCR beta chain. What it recognizes is unknown. The record originates from a study of T cell clones after liver transplantation. Study-level information: Three of eight recipients were HCV-positive; others had non-autoimmune, non-viral indications.

The germline V and J ends were trimmed by 5 bases and 1 base, with 9 bases remaining between them. In germline, CDR1 is SQVTM, CDR2 ANQGSEA. The CDR3 is 12 amino acids. General observations from the study: A larger donor-reactive than third-party decline suggested partial antigen-specific deletion.

Some clones are missing from TCRdb's copy, which holds only in-frame ones; the method was immunoSEQ multiplex PCR. The repertoire holds several thousand clones, with more than 75% as singletons. This TCR came from a human patient who received a liver transplant. Some of the T cells might come from the graft donor. The V and J genes are TRBV29-1 and TRBJ2-7; D possibly matches TRBD1 or TRBD2 (5 bases each). The sample here was CD8+ T cells from blood, taken around 45 months after liver transplant. In DNA form, the CDR3 reads TGCAGCGTTTTAGAGGGGTCCTACGAGCAGTACTTC. Its protein product is CSVLEGSYEQYF.